The TCR beta chain described here comes from a study of Ad26.COV2.S vaccination and SARS-CoV-2 variants. Treatment of the sample: about 20 received Ad26.COV2.S at low or high dose, single or two shots; a few received placebo; per-sample allocation not given. Collection of samples fell on day 63 after the first vaccine or placebo injection. The method was immunoSEQ multiplex PCR; TCRdb's version includes in-frame clones alone and lacks a portion of them. This sample has around 450,000 clones; approximately 92% occur once, and the top ten carry more than 9%. This clonotype originated in a person between 18 and 59 years old who received the Ad26.COV2.S COVID-19 vaccine or a placebo. The sample here was peripheral blood, taken in a trial of Ad26.COV2.S vaccine versus placebo.

The CDR3 sequence: CASSRQGASTDTQYF. DNA of the CDR3: TGTGCCAGCAGCCGACAGGGCGCTAGCACAGATACGCAGTATTTT. V and J are TRBV6-5 and TRBJ2-3, with 7 bases fitting TRBD1. V trimming: 6 bases; J trimming: 0 bases; junction bases outside the gene matches: 6. The CDR3 extends over 15 amino acids. In germline, CDR1 is MNHEY, CDR2 SVGAGI.